These 24 T cell receptor beta chains came from one sample sequenced in a study of cytomegalovirus exposure and HLA in healthy donors. The PCR ran on 60 Vbeta and 13 Jbeta primers. The table came from immunoSEQ multiplex PCR; TCRdb's copy has only in-frame clones and leaves some out. The repertoire includes around 190,000 clones, approximately 77% of them detected once, and 3.4% sits in the top ten. The sample taken for sequencing was PBMCs. These receptors were collected from a man in his forties in good health and CMV-seropositive.

The chain uses TRBV7-8 and TRBJ2-3; 8 nucleotides match TRBD2. Germline V CDR1 and CDR2: SGHVS, FQNEAQ. The CDR3 totals 15 residues. Trimming took 5 bases from V and 9 from J; bases not matched to a gene: 13. CDR3 nucleotides: TGTGCCAGCAGCCCCCTCCCAGCGGGGGCCGAGACGCAGTATTTT. Protein sequence: CASSPLPAGAETQYF. Complete variable domain (other parts from reference TRBV7-8 and TRBJ2-3): GAGVSQSPRYKVAKRGQDVALRCDPISGHVSLFWYQQALGQGPEFLTYFQNEAQLDKSGLPSDRFFAERPEGSVSTLKIQRTQQEDSAVYLCASSPLPAGAETQYFGPGTRLTVL.

The chain employs TRBV6-5 and TRBJ2-5; TRBD1 matches 7 bases. Trimming cost V 0 bases and J 1 base; bases outside gene matches: 5. Germline lookup yields CDR1 MNHEY and CDR2 SVGAGI. The CDR3 is 16 residues long. CDR3 in amino acids: CASSYSPGTAQETQYF. DNA of the CDR3: TGTGCCAGCAGTTACTCTCCCGGGACAGCCCAAGAGACCCAGTACTTC.

This chain connects TRBV15 to TRBJ1-4; 7 bases fit TRBD1. The V segment lost 0 bases and the J segment 8 bases; nucleotides outside the gene matches: 9. The CDR3 sequence is 16 residues long. Germline V gene lookup returns CDR1 LNHNV and CDR2 YYDKDF (reference sequence). The CDR3, as DNA: TGTGCCACCAGCAGAGAGCAGACAGGGATAGGAGAAAAACTGTTTTTT. As protein: CATSREQTGIGEKLFF.

The chain combines TRBV10-3 with TRBJ2-5, with 12 nucleotides matching TRBD2. CDR1 and CDR2 (germline): ENHRY, SYGVKD. Trimming cost V 4 bases and J 1 base; bases outside gene matches: 4. This CDR3 is built from 16 residues. In nucleotides, the CDR3 is TGTGCCATCAGTGGTCCTAGCGGGGGGGGCCAAGAGACCCAGTACTTC. Translation: CAISGPSGGGQETQYF.

The chain is built from TRBV6-6 and TRBJ2-7; TRBD2 agrees at 13 bases. This CDR3 comprises 14 residues. Germline V gene data show CDR1 as MNHNY and CDR2 as SVGAGI (reference sequence). V was pared by 7 bases and J by 3 bases, with 3 bases of the junction left unmatched. CDR3 loop: CASNGLAGDYEQYF. CDR3 coding DNA: TGTGCCAGCAACGGACTAGCGGGAGACTACGAGCAGTACTTC.

The chain combines TRBV5-4 with TRBJ2-6, with 8 bases fitting TRBD1. The CDR3 is made up of 18 amino acids. Trimming removed 4 bases from V and 1 base from J; junction bases left unmatched: 10. The germline gives CDR1 SGHNT, CDR2 YYREEE (reference sequence). CDR3 sequence reads: CASSPWTGRRSGANVLTF. CDR3 in DNA: TGTGCCAGCAGCCCTTGGACAGGGCGTCGGTCTGGGGCCAACGTCCTGACTTTC.

The chain combines TRBV5-1 with TRBJ2-3; tentatively, D is TRBD2 (5 bases). Germline V gene lookup returns CDR1 SGHRS and CDR2 YFSETQ. This CDR3 region has 16 residues. The ends were cut back, 0 bases at V and 2 bases at J, with 13 bases in the middle. The CDR3 DNA sequence: TGCGCCAGCAGCTTGGACACTAGGTCCCCCACAGATACGCAGTATTTT. It codes for CASSLDTRSPTDTQYF.

This clone was picked up a small number of times. The gene calls are TRBV25-1 and TRBJ1-5; TRBD1 matches at 9 bases. Germline V gene sequence: CDR1 MGHDK, CDR2 SYGVNS. With V trimmed by 2 bases and J by 5 bases, 1 base remained unmatched. This CDR3 contains 14 residues. The CDR3 here is CASSETGGYQPQHF. The CDR3 DNA reads as TGTGCCAGCAGTGAAACAGGGGGCTATCAGCCCCAGCATTTT.

This clone was picked up a small number of times. The sample carries other DNA sequences with the same CDR3. The CDR3 protein is CASSEGNRGPGQPQHF. The DNA of the CDR3 is TGTGCCAGCAGTGAAGGGAACAGGGGGCCCGGCCAGCCCCAGCATTTT. V is TRBV2 and J is TRBJ1-5; 9 nucleotides agree with TRBD1. The ends lost 1 base at V and 7 bases at J; junction bases unmatched: 8. The germline gives CDR1 SNHLY, CDR2 FYNNEI. The CDR3 is made up of 16 amino acids.

This chain connects TRBV15 to TRBJ1-1, with TRBD1 matching 9 bases. Germline trimming cut 6 bases from V and 0 bases from J; bases unmatched to any gene: 14. Germline-derived CDR1 and CDR2 are LNHNV and YYDKDF (reference sequence). The CDR3 is 18 amino acids. DNA of the CDR3: TGTGCCACCAGAGCTACCCACAGGGGGCGGTGGGTGAACACTGAAGCTTTCTTT. This codes for CATRATHRGRWVNTEAFF. Variable domain in full (rest from reference TRBV15 and TRBJ1-1): DAMVIQNPRYQVTQFGKPVTLSCSQTLNHNVMYWYQQKSSQAPKLLFHYYDKDFNNEADTPDNFQSRRPNTSFCFLDIRSPGLGDTAMYLCATRATHRGRWVNTEAFFGQGTRLTVV.

This clone has just a few counts. The junction does not match germline at one end; this may be a read error. The V call is TRBV7-9, the J call TRBJ2-7; the D is unclear. This CDR3 comprises 12 residues. Germline CDR1 is SEHNR and CDR2 is FQNEAQ (reference sequence). DNA for the CDR3: TGTTCCAGCAGCTTAGGCAGGTACGAGCAGTACTTC. Encoded protein: CSSSLGRYEQYF.

The rearrangement links TRBV10-1 to TRBJ1-2; 8 nucleotides agree with TRBD1. The CDR3 is 14 residues long. Germline V gene sequence: CDR1 WNHNN, CDR2 SYGVQD (reference sequence). The V gene end was trimmed by 3 bases and the J gene end by 7 bases; junction bases not matched to a gene: 7. The CDR3: CASSERVRGLGYTF. The CDR3 DNA follows: TGCGCCAGCAGTGAAAGGGTCAGGGGGCTTGGCTACACCTTC.

This clone was counted only a few times. The V gene is TRBV7-2, the J gene TRBJ2-7; maybe TRBD1 (5 bases). Trimming left V 1 base short and J 2 bases short, with 12 bases between. CDR1 and CDR2 (germline): SGHTA, FQGNSA. The CDR3 has 15 residues. The CDR3, as DNA: TGTGCCAGCAGCTTAGAGGCTGGGGCTACCTACGAGCAGTACTTC. Amino acid sequence: CASSLEAGATYEQYF.

This chain uses TRBV5-1 with TRBJ1-3, with 8 positions matching TRBD1. Trimming removed 7 bases from V and 8 bases from J; junction bases left unmatched: 14. The length of the CDR3 is 15 residues. CDR1 is SGHRS, CDR2 YFSETQ, per germline. The CDR3 is CASGSRTGYGDTIYF. The CDR3 nucleotides read TGCGCCAGCGGCTCCCGGACAGGGTATGGGGACACCATATATTTT.

This rearrangement joins TRBV5-6 to TRBJ1-2, with TRBD1 as a possible D gene (5 bases). Trimming removed 0 bases at V and 8 bases at J, with 17 bases between. The CDR3 runs 15 residues. Germline-derived CDR1 and CDR2 are SGHDT and YYEEEE. The CDR3 nucleotides read TGTGCCAGCAGCTTGGCGGGACGGCGACTAGAGGGCTACACCTTC. Translation gives CASSLAGRRLEGYTF.

The chain carries TRBV27 and TRBJ1-1; D might be TRBD1 (6 bases). Per the germline V gene, CDR1 is MNHEY and CDR2 is SMNVEV (reference sequence). There are 15 residues in the CDR3. The ends were cut back, 0 bases at V and 4 bases at J, with 12 bases in the middle. CDR3 DNA: TGTGCCAGCAGTTTATCGGCGCAGGGGACCACTGAAGCTTTCTTT. This translates into CASSLSAQGTTEAFF.

This CDR3 is CAISEEGDKSEQYF. The CDR3 DNA is TGTGCCATCAGTGAGGAAGGGGATAAGTCCGAGCAGTACTTC. This chain links TRBV10-3 with TRBJ2-7, with D perhaps TRBD1 (5 bases). The CDR3 runs 14 residues. CDR1 and CDR2 (germline): ENHRY, SYGVKD. Trimming removed 2 bases from V and 6 bases from J, with 14 bases in between.

This chain connects TRBV28 to TRBJ2-7; no reliable D call. The CDR3 extends over 14 amino acids. Germline V gene data show CDR1 as MDHEN and CDR2 as SYDVKM. Trimming stripped 5 bases from V and 4 bases from J, with 15 bases between. As DNA, the CDR3 is TGTGCCAGCAGTCCTTCAGGTTCTTTATACGAGCAGTACTTC. It encodes CASSPSGSLYEQYF.

The gene calls are TRBV18 and TRBJ1-1, with unresolved D. The CDR3 spans 14 residues. Germline lookup yields CDR1 KGHSH and CDR2 LQKENI. Trimming stripped 3 bases from V and 4 bases from J, with 12 bases between. The CDR3 coding sequence is TGTGCCAGCTCACCGAACGCGGACTTCACTGAAGCTTTCTTT. Its protein product is CASSPNADFTEAFF.

The gene calls are TRBV7-2 and TRBJ2-7; TRBD1 matches at 9 bases. V lost 1 base and J lost 5; bases outside the gene matches: 15. The CDR3 loop spans 18 amino acids. Germline values: CDR1 SGHTA, CDR2 FQGNSA. The CDR3 DNA reads TGTGCCAGCAGCTTAGTACACAGCTCCGGGACAGGGATCCACGAGCAGTACTTC. Residues: CASSLVHSSGTGIHEQYF.

The rearrangement joins TRBV11-3 to TRBJ2-1; 8 nucleotides line up with TRBD2. With V trimmed by 4 bases and J by 10 bases, 6 bases remained unmatched. The CDR3 totals 13 residues. Germline-derived CDR1 and CDR2 are SGHNT and YENEEA. This chain's CDR3 is CASSYLTGGEQFF. The CDR3, as DNA: TGTGCCAGCAGCTATCTAACGGGGGGGGAGCAGTTCTTC. Using reference TRBV11-3 and TRBJ2-1 for the parts outside the CDR3, the full variable domain is EAGVVQSPRYKIIEKKQPVAFWCNPISGHNTLYWYLQNLGQGPELLIRYENEEAVDDSQLPKDRFSAERLKGVDSTLKIQPAELGDSAVYLCASSYLTGGEQFFGPGTRLTVL.

This clone was seen a single time. The rearrangement uses TRBV28 and TRBJ1-2; D unclear. The V gene lost 5 bases and the J gene lost 8 bases, with 9 bases spanning the gap. The CDR3 length is 11 residues. Germline loops: CDR1 MDHEN, CDR2 SYDVKM. The CDR3 reads CASSGPFGYTF. In DNA form, the CDR3 reads TGTGCCAGCAGTGGGCCGTTCGGCTACACCTTC.

This rearrangement joins TRBV6-6 to TRBJ2-1; 9 bases agree with TRBD2. The CDR3 is 16 residues long. CDR1 MNHNY and CDR2 SVGAGI come from the germline V gene (reference sequence). The V gene end was trimmed by 0 bases and the J gene end by 7 bases; junction bases not matched to a gene: 7. The CDR3 region has the DNA TGTGCCAGCAGTTACTCGGCTAGCGGGGCTGCAAATGAGCAGTTCTTC. This translates into CASSYSASGAANEQFF.

The chain combines TRBV7-2 with TRBJ2-5, with 9 bases aligning to TRBD2. The J segment lost 5 bases and the V segment lost 5 bases, leaving 9 bases of the junction unmatched. CDR1 and CDR2 from the germline V gene are SGHTA and FQGNSA. The CDR3 is 15 residues long. CDR3 DNA sequence: TGTGCCAGCAGCCCTAGCGGGATTAGGTCGGAGACCCAGTACTTC. This encodes CASSPSGIRSETQYF.